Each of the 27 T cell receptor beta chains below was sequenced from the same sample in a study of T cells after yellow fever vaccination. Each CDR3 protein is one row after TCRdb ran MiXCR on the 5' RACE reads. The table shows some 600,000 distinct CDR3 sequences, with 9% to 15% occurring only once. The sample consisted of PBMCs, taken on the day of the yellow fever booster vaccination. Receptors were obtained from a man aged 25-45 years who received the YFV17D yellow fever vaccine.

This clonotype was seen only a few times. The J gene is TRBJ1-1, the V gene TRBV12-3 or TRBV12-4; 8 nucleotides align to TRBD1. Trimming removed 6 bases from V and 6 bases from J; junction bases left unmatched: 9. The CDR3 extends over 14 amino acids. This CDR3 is CASRQGARVAEAFF. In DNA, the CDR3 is TGTGCCAGCAGGCAGGGGGCAAGAGTCGCTGAAGCTTTCTTT.

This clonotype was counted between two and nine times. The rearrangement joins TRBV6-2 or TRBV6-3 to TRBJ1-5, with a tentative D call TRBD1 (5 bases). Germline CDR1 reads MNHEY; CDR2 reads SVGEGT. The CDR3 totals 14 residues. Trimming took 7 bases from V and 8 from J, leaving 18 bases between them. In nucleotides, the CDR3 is TGTGCCAGCACGCTGGCAGGGTCCCCGAAGCCCCAGCATTTT. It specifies CASTLAGSPKPQHF.

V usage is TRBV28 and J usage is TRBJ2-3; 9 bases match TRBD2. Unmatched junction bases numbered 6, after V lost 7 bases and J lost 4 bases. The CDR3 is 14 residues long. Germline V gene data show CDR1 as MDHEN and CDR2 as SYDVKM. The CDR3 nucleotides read TGTGCCAGCAAATCCGGGACTAGCCCAGATACGCAGTATTTT. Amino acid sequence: CASKSGTSPDTQYF.

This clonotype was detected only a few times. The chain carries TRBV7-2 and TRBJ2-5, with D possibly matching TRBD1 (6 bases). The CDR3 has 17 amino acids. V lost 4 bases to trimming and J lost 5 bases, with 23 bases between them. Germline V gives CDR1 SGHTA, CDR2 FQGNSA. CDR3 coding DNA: TGTGCCAGCAGCTCCCGAGTTGGACAGTTGATAAAGGAGACCCAGTACTTC. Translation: CASSSRVGQLIKETQYF.

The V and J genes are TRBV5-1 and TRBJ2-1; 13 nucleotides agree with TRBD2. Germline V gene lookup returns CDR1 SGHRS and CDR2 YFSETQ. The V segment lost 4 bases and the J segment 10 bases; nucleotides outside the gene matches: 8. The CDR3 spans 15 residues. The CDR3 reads CASSPGTSGTLEQFF. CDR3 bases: TGCGCCAGCAGCCCCGGGACTAGCGGGACCCTAGAGCAGTTCTTC. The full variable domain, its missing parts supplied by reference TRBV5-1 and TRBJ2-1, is KAGVTQTPRYLIKTRGQQVTLSCSPISGHRSVSWYQQTPGQGLQFLFEYFSETQRNKGNFPGRFSGRQFSNSRSEMNVSTLELGDSALYLCASSPGTSGTLEQFFGPGTRLTVL.

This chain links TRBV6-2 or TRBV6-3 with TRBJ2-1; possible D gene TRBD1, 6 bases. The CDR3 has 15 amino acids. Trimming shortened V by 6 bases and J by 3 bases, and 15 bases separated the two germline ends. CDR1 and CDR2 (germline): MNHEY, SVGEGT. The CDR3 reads CASRPRRDNYNEQFF. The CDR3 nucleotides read TGTGCCAGCAGGCCCCGACGGGACAACTACAATGAGCAGTTCTTC.

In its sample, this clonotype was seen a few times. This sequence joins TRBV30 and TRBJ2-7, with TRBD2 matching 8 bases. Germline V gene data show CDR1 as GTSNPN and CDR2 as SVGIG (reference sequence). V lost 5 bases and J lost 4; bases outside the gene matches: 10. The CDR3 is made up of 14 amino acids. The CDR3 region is CAWSDERGTYEQYF. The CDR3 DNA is TGTGCCTGGTCTGATGAGCGGGGGACTTACGAGCAGTACTTC.

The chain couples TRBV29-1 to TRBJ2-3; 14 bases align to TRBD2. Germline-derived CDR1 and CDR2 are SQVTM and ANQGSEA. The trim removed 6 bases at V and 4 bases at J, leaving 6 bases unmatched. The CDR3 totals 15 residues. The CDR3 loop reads CSVQGLAGGPDTQYF. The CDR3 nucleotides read TGCAGCGTGCAAGGACTAGCGGGAGGCCCAGATACGCAGTATTTT.

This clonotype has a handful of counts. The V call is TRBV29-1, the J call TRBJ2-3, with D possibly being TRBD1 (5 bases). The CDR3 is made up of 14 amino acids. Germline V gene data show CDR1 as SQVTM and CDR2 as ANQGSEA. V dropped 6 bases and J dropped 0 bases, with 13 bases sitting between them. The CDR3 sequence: CSVLGRASTDTQYF. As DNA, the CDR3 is TGCAGCGTCCTCGGCAGGGCTAGCACAGATACGCAGTATTTT.

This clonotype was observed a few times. DNA of the CDR3: TGTGCCAGCAATCCGACAGGGGGCGGTGAGACCCAGTACTTC. Translated: CASNPTGGGETQYF. The chain couples TRBV2 to TRBJ2-5; 10 nucleotides line up with TRBD1. The CDR3 consists of 14 residues. CDR1 is SNHLY and CDR2 is FYNNEI in the germline V gene. V was clipped by 7 bases and J by 5 bases; unmatched bases: 7. The whole variable domain, remainder taken from reference TRBV2 and TRBJ2-5, is EPEVTQTPSHQVTQMGQEVILRCVPISNHLYFYWYRQILGQKVEFLVSFYNNEISEKSEIFDDQFSVERPDGSNFTLKIRSTKLEDSAMYFCASNPTGGGETQYFGPGTRLLVL.

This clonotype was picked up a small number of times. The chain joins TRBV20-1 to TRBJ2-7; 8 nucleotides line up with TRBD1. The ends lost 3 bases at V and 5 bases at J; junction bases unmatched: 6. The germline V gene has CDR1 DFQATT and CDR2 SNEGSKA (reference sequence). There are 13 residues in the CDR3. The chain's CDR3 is CSASPPDRDEQYF. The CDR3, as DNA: TGCAGTGCTAGCCCTCCGGACAGGGACGAGCAGTACTTC.

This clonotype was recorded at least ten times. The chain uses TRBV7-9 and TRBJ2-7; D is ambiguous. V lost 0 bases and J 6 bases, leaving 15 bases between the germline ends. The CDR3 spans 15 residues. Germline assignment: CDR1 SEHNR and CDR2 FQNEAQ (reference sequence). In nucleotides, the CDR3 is TGTGCCAGCAGCTTAGCGGCAGGCTCCTTGGGCGAGCAGTACTTC. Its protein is CASSLAAGSLGEQYF.

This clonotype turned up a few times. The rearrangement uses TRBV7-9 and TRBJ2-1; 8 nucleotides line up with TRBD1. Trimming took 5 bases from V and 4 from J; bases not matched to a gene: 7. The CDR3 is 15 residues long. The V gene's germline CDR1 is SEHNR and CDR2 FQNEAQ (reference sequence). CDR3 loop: CASSPRDRPYNEQFF. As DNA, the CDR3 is TGTGCCAGCAGCCCCCGGGACAGGCCTTACAATGAGCAGTTCTTC.

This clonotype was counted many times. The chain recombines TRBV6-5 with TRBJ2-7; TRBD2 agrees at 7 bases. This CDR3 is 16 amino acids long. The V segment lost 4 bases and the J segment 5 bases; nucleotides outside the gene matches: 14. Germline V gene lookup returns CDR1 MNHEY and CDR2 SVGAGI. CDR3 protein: CASSFSSGNGIDEQYF. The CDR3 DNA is TGTGCCAGCAGTTTTTCAAGCGGGAATGGGATTGACGAGCAGTACTTC.

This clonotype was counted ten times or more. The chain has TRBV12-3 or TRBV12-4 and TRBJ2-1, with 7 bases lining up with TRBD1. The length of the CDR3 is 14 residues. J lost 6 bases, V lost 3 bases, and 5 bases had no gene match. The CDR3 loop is CASSLGQSSNEQFF. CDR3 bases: TGTGCCAGCAGTTTGGGACAGTCCAGCAATGAGCAGTTCTTC.

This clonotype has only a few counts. The CDR3 region is CSATPDGRGVEQYF. The CDR3 nucleotides are TGCAGTGCTACTCCGGACGGAAGAGGCGTCGAGCAGTACTTC. This chain uses TRBV20-1 with TRBJ2-7; no firm D call. Trimming removed 4 bases from V and 6 bases from J, with 19 bases in between. Germline V CDR1 and CDR2: DFQATT, SNEGSKA (reference sequence). This CDR3 contains 14 residues.

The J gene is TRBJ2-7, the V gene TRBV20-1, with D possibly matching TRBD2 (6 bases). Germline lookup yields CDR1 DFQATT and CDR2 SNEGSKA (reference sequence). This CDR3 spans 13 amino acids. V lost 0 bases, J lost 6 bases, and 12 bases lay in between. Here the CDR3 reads CSARDGSEGEQYF. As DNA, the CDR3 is TGCAGTGCTAGAGACGGGAGTGAGGGCGAGCAGTACTTC.

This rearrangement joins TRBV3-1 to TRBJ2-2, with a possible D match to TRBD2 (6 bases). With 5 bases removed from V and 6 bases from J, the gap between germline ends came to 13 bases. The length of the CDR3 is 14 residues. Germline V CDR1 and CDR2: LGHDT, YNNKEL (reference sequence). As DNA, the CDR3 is TGTGCCAGCAGCAATCGGAGGGGCGCCGGGGAGCTGTTTTTT. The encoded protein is CASSNRRGAGELFF.

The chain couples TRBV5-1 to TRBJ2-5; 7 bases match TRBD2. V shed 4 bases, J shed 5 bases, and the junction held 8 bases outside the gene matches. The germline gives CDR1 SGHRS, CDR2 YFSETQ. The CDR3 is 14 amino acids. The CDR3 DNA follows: TGCGCCAGCAGCCCGAGCGGGGCCGGGGAGACCCAGTACTTC. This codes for CASSPSGAGETQYF.

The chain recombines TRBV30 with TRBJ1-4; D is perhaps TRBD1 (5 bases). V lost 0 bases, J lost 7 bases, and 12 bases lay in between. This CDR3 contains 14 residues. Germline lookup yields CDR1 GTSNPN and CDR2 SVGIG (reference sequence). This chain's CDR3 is CAWSVLGHGEKLFF. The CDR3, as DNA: TGTGCCTGGAGTGTCCTCGGACATGGTGAAAAACTGTTTTTT.

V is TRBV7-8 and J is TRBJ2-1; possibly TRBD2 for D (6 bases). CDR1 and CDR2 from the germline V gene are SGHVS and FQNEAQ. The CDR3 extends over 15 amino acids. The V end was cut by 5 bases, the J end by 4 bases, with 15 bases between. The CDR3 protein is CASSRRDWKYNEQFF. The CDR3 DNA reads TGTGCCAGCAGCCGCCGGGACTGGAAGTACAATGAGCAGTTCTTC.

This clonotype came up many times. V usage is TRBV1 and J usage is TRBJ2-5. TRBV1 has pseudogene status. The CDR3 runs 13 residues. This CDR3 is CTSSQDFQETQYF. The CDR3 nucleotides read TGCACCAGCAGCCAAGATTTCCAAGAGACCCAGTACTTC.

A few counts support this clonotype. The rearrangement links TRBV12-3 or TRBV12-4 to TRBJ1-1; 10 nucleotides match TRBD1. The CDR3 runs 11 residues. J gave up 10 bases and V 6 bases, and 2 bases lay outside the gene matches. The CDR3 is CASSRDRGAFF. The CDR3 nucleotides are TGTGCCAGCAGCCGGGACAGGGGAGCTTTCTTT.

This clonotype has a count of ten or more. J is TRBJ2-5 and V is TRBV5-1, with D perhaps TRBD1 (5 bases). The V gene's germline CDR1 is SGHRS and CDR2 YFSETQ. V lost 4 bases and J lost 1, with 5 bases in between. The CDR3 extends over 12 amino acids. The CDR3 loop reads CASSGAQETQYF. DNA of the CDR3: TGCGCCAGCAGCGGGGCCCAAGAGACCCAGTACTTC. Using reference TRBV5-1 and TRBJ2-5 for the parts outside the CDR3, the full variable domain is KAGVTQTPRYLIKTRGQQVTLSCSPISGHRSVSWYQQTPGQGLQFLFEYFSETQRNKGNFPGRFSGRQFSNSRSEMNVSTLELGDSALYLCASSGAQETQYFGPGTRLLVL.

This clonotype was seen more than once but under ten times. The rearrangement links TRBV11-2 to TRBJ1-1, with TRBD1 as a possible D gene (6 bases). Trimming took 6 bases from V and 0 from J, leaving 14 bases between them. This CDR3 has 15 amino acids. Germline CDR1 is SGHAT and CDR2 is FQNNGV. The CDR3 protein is CASRGDIWMNTEAFF. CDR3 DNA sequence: TGTGCCAGCAGAGGGGACATTTGGATGAACACTGAAGCTTTCTTT.

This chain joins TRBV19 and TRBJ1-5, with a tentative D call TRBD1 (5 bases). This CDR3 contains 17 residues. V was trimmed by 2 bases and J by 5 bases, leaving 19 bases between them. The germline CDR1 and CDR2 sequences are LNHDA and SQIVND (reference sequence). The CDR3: CASSIFGGSRYYQPQHF. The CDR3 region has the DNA TGTGCCAGTAGTATATTTGGGGGGTCTCGTTATTATCAGCCCCAGCATTTT.

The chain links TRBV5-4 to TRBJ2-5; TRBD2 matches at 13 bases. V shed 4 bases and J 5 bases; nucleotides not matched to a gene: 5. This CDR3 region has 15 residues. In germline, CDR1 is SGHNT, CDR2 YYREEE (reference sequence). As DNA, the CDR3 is TGTGCCAGCAGCACTAGCGGGAGGGCCAGGGAGACCCAGTACTTC. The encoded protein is CASSTSGRARETQYF.